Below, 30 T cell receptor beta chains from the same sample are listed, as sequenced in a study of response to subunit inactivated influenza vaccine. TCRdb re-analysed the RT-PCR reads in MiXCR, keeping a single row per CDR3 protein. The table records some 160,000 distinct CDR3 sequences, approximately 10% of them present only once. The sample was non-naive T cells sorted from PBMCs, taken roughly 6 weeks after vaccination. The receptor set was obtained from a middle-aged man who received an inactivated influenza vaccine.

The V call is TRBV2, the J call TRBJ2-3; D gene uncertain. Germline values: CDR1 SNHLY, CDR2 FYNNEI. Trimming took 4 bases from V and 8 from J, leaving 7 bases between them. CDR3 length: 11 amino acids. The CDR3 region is CASSAPITQYF. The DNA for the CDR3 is TGTGCCAGCAGTGCTCCGATTACGCAGTATTTT. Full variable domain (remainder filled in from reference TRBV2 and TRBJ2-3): EPEVTQTPSHQVTQMGQEVILRCVPISNHLYFYWYRQILGQKVEFLVSFYNNEISEKSEIFDDQFSVERPDGSNFTLKIRSTKLEDSAMYFCASSAPITQYFGPGTRLTVL.

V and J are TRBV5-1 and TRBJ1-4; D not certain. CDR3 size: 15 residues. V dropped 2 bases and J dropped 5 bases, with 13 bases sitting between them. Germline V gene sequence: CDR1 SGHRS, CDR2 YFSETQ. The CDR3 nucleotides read TGCGCCAGCAGCTTAAACGGACGATGGAATGAAAAACTGTTTTTT. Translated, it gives CASSLNGRWNEKLFF.

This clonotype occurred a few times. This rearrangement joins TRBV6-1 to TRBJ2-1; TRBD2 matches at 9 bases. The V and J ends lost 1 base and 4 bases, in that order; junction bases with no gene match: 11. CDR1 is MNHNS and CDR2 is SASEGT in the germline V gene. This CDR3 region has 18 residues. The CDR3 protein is CASSEERPGLADYNEQFF. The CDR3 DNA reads TGTGCCAGCAGTGAAGAGCGACCGGGACTAGCCGATTACAATGAGCAGTTCTTC.

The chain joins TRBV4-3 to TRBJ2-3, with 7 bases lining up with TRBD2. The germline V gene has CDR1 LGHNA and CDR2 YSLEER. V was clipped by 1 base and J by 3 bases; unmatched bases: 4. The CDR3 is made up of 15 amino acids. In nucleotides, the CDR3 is TGCGCCAGCAGCCAAGTTTACGGGGGGACAGATACGCAGTATTTT. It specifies CASSQVYGGTDTQYF.

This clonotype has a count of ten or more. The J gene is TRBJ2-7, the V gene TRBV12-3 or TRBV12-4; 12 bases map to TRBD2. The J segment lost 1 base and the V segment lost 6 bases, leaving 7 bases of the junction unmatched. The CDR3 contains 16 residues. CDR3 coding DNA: TGTGCCAGCAGCTTCATGGGGACTAGCGGGTCCTACGAGCAGTACTTC. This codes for CASSFMGTSGSYEQYF.

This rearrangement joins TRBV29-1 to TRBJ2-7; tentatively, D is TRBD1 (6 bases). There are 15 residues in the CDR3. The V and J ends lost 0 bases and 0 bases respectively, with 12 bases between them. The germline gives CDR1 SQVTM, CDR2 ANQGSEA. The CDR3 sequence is CSVEDRSGHSYEQYF. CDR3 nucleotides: TGCAGCGTTGAAGATCGATCGGGACACTCCTACGAGCAGTACTTC.

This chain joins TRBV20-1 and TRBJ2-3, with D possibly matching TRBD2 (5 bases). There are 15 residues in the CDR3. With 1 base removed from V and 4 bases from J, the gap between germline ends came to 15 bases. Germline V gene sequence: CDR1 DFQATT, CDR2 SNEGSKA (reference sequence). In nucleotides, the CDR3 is TGCAGTGCTAGAGCTATCCCTACTAGTGCAGATACGCAGTATTTT. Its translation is CSARAIPTSADTQYF.

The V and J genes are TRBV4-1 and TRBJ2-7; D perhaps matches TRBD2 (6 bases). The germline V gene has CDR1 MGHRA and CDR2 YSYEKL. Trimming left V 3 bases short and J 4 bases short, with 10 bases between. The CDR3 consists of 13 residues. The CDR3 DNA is TGCGCCAGCAGCCACCCCGGACTATACGAGCAGTACTTC. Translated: CASSHPGLYEQYF.

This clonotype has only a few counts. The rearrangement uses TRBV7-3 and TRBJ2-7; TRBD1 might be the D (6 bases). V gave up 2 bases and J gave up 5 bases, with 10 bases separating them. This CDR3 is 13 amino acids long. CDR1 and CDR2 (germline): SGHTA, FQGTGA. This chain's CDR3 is CASSLGTTDEQYF. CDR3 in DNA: TGTGCCAGCAGCTTAGGGACAACCGACGAGCAGTACTTC.

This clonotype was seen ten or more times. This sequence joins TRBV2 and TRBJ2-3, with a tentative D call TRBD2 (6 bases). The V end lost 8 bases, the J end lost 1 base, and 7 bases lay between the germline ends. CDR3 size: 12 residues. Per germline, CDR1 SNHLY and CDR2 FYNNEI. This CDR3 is CASGEGTDTQYF. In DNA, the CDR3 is TGTGCCAGCGGGGAGGGCACAGATACGCAGTATTTT.

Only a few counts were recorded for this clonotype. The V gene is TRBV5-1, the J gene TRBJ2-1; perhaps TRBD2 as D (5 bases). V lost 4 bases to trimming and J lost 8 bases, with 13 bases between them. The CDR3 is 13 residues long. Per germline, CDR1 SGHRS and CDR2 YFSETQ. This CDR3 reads CASSEGSLDEQFF. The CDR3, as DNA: TGCGCCAGCAGCGAAGGGAGTCTGGATGAGCAGTTCTTC.

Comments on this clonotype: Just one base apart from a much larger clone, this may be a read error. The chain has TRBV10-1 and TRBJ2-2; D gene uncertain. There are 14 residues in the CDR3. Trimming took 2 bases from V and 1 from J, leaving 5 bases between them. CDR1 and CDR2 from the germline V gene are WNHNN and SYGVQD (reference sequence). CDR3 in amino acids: CASSELLNTGELFF. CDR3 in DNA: TGCGCCAGCAGTGAGCTTCTGAACACCGGGGAGCTGTTTTTT.

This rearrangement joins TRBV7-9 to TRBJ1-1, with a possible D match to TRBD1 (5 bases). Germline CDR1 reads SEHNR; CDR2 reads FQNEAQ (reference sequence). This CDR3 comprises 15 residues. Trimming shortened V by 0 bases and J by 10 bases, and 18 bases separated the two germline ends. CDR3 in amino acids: CASSLASGQGVRAFF. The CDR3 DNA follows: TGTGCCAGCAGCTTAGCTAGTGGGCAGGGCGTGAGAGCTTTCTTT.

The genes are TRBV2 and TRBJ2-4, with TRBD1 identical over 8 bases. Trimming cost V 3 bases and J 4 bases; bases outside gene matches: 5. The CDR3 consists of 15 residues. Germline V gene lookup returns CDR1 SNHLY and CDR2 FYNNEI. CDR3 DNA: TGTGCCAGCAGTGAGGGGACAGGACTAAAAAACATTCAGTACTTC. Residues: CASSEGTGLKNIQYF.

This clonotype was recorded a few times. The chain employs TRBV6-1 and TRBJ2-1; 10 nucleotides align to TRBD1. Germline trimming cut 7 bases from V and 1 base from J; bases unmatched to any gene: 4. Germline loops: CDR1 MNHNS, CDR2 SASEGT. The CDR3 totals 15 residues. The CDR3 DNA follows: TGTGCCAGCACCGGGACAGGGGAATCCTACAATGAGCAGTTCTTC. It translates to CASTGTGESYNEQFF.

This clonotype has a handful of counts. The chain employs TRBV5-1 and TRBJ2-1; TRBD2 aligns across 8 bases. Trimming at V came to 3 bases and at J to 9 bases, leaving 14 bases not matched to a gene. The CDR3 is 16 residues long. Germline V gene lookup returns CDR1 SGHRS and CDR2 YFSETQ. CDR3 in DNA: TGCGCCAGCAGCTCGCTTTTATCGGGGGGGTTGATTGAGCAGTTCTTC. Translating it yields CASSSLLSGGLIEQFF.

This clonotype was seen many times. For the CDR3, the DNA is TGTGCCAGCAGCTTCGGGACAGGGGGACAGCCCCAGCATTTT. The encoded protein is CASSFGTGGQPQHF. The V call is TRBV5-6, the J call TRBJ1-5; 11 bases match TRBD1. Trimming at V came to 2 bases and at J to 7 bases, leaving 2 bases not matched to a gene. The germline CDR1 and CDR2 sequences are SGHDT and YYEEEE. This CDR3 contains 14 residues.

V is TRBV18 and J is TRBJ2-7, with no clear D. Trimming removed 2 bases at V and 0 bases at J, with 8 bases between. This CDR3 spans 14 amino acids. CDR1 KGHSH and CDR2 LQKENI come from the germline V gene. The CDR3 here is CASSPGGHSYEQYF. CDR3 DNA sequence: TGTGCCAGCTCACCAGGCGGTCACTCCTACGAGCAGTACTTC.

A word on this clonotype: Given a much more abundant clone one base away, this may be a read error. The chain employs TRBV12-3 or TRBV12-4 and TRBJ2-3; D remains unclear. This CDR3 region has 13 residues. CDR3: CASSFTDTDTRYF. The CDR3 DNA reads TGTGCCAGCAGTTTCACCGACACAGATACGCGGTATTTT.

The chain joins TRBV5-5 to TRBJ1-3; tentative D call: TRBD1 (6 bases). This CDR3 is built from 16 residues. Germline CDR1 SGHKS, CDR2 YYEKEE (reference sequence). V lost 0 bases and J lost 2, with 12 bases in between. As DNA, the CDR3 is TGTGCCAGCAGCTTGGCCGTGGCAGGGGCTGGAAACACCATATATTTT. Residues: CASSLAVAGAGNTIYF.

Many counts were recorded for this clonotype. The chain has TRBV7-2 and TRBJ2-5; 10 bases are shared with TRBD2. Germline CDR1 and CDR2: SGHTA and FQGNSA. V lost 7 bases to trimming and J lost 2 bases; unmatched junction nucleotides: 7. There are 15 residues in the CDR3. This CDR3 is CASTLLAGQQETQYF. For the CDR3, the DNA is TGTGCCAGCACCCTACTAGCGGGACAACAAGAGACCCAGTACTTC.

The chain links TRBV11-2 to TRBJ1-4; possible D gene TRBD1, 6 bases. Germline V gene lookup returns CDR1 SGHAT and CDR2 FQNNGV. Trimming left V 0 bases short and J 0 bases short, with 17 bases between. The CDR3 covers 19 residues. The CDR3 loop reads CASSLDRGQRFATNEKLFF. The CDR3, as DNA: TGTGCCAGCAGCTTAGATCGAGGACAGAGGTTTGCAACTAATGAAAAACTGTTTTTT.

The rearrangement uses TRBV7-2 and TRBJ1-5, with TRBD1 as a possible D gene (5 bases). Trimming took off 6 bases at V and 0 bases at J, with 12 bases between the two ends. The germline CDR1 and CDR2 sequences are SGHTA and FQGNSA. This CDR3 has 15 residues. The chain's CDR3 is CASRRDGNSNQPQHF. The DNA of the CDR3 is TGTGCCAGCAGACGGGACGGAAATAGCAATCAGCCCCAGCATTTT.

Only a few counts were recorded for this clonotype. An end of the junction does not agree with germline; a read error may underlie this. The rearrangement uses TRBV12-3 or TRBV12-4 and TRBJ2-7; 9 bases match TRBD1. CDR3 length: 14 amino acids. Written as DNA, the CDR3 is TGTGTCAGCAGCGGGACAGGGAGGTCCTACGAGCAGTACTTC. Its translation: CVSSGTGRSYEQYF.

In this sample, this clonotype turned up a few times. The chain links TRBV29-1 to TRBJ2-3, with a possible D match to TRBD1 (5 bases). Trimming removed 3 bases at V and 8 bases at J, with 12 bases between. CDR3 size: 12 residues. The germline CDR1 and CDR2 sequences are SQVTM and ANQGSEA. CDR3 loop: CSVDAPQGTQYF. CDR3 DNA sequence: TGCAGCGTTGATGCCCCGCAGGGTACGCAGTATTTT.

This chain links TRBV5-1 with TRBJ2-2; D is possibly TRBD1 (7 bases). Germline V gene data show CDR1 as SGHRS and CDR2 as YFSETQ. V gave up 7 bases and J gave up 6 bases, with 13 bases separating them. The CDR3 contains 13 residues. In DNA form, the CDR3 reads TGCGCCAGCCGAACAGGGGAGGCCGGGGAGCTGTTTTTT. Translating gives CASRTGEAGELFF. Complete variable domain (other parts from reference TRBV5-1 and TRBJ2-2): KAGVTQTPRYLIKTRGQQVTLSCSPISGHRSVSWYQQTPGQGLQFLFEYFSETQRNKGNFPGRFSGRQFSNSRSEMNVSTLELGDSALYLCASRTGEAGELFFGEGSRLTVL.

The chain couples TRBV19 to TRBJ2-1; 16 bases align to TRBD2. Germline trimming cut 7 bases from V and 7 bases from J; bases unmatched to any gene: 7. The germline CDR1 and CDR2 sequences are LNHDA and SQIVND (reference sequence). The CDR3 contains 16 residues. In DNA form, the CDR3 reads TGTGCCAGTAACATGGGACTAGCGGGAGGGCGGAATGAGCAGTTCTTC. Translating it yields CASNMGLAGGRNEQFF.

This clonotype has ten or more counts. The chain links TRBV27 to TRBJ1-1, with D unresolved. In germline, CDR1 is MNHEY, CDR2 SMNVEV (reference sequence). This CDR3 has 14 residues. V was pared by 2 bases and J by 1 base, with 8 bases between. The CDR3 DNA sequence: TGTGCCAGCAGTTTAGGATGGGGGAACACTGAAGCTTTCTTT. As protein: CASSLGWGNTEAFF.

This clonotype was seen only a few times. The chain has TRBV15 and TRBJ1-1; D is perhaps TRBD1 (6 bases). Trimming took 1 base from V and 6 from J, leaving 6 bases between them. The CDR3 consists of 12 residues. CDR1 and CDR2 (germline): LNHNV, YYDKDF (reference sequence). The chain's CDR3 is CATSRAGAEAFF. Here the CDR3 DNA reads TGTGCCACCAGCAGAGCAGGGGCTGAAGCTTTCTTT.

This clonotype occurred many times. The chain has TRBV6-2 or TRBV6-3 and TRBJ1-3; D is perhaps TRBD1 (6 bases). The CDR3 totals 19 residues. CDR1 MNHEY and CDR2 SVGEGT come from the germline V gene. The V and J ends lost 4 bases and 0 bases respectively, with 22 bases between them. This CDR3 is CASSSFTTWDTYSGNTIYF. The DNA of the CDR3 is TGTGCCAGCAGTTCCTTCACAACATGGGACACCTACTCTGGAAACACCATATATTTT.